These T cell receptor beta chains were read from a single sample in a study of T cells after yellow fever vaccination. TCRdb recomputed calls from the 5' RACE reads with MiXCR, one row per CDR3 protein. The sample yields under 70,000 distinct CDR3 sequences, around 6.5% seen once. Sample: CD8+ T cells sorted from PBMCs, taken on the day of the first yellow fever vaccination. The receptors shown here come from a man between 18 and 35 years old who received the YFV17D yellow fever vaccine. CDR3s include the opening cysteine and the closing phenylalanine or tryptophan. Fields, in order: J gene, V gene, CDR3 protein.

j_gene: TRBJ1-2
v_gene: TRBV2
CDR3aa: CASEGNNYGYTF

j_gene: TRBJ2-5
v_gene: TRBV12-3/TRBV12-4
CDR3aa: CASSFRTDQETQYF

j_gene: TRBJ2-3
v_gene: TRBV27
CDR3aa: CASSLRDRFGADTQYF

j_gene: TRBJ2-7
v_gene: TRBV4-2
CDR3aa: CASSHPDAMGLGSYEQYF

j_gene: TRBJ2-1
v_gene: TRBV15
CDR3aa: CATSTQSWEQFF

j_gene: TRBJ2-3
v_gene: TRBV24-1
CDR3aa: CATSDPDRASTDTQYF

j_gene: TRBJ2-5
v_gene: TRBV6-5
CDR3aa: CASSYSLGQGGLEETQYF

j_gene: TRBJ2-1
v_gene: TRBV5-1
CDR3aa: CASSQTSGANEQFF

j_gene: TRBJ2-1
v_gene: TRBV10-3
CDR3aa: CAISESEQEIYNEQFF

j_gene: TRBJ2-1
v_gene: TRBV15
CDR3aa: CATSPRDRGYNEQFF

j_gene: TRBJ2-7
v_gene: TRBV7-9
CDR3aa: CASTGWGAPQYF

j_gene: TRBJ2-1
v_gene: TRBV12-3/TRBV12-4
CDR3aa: CASSLGGEQFF

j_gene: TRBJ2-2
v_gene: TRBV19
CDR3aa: CASKGMAAPGELFF

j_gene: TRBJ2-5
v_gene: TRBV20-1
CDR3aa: CSARAVREQETQYF

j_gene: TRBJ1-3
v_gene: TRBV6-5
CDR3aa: CASRGGSISGNTIYF

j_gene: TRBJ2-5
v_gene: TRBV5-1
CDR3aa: CASSPTDEETQYF

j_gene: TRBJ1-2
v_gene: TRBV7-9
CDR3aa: CASSPRDREPYGYTF

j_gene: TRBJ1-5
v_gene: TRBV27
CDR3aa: CASSPGTVGNSNQPQHF

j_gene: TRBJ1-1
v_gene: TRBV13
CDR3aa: CASSGGNTEAFF

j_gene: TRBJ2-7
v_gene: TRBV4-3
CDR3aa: CASSQDAGRAYEQYF